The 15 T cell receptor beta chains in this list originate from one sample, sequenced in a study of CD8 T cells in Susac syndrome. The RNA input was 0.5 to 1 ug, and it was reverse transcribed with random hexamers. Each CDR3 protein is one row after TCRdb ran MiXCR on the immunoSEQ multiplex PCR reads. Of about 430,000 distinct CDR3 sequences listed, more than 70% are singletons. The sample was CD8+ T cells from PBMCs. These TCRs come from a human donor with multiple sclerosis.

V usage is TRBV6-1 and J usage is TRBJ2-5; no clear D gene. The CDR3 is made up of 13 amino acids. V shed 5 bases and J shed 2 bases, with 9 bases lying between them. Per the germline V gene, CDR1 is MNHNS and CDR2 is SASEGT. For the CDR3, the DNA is TGTGCCAGCAGTTCCCCAAGGCAAGAGACCCAGTACTTC. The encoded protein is CASSSPRQETQYF.

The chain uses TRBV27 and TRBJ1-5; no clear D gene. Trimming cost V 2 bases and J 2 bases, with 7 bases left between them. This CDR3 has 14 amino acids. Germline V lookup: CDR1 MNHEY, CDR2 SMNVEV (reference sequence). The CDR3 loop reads CASSLRIGNQPQHF. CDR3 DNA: TGTGCCAGCAGTTTAAGAATAGGCAATCAGCCCCAGCATTTT.

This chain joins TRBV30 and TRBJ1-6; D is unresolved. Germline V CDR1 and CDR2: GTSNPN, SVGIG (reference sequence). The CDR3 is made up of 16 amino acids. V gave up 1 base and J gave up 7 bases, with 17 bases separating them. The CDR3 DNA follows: TGTGCCTGGAGTGCCCGCCCAGTGGGAATCAATTCACCCCTCCACTTT. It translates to CAWSARPVGINSPLHF.

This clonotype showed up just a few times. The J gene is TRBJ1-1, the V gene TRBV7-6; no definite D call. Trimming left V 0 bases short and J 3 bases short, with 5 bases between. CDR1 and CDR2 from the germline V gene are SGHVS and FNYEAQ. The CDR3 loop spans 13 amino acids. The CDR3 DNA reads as TGTGCCAGCAGCTTAGCGACGGACACTGAAGCTTTCTTT. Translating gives CASSLATDTEAFF.

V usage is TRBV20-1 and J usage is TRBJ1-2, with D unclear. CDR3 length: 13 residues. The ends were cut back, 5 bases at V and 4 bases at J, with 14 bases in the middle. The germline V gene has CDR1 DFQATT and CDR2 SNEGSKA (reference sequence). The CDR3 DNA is TGCAGTGCTTCCCAGACAAGAACCTATGGCTACACCTTC. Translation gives CSASQTRTYGYTF.

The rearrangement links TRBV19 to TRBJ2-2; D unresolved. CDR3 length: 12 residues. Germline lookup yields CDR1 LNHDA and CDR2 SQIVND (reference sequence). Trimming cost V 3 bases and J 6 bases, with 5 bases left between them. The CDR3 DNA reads TGTGCCAGTAGTATTTTCCCCGGGGAGCTGTTTTTT. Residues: CASSIFPGELFF.

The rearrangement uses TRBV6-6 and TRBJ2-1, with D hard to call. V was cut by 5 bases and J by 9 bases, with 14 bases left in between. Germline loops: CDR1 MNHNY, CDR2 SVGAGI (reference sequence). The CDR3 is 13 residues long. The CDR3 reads CASSSGGVTEQFF. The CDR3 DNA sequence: TGTGCCAGCAGTAGTGGTGGGGTTACTGAGCAGTTCTTC.

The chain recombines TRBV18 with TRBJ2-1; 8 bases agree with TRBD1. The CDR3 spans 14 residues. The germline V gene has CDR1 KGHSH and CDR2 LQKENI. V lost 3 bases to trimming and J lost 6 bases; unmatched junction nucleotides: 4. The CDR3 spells CASSPSGQVNEQFF. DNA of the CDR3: TGTGCCAGCTCACCGTCGGGACAGGTCAATGAGCAGTTCTTC.

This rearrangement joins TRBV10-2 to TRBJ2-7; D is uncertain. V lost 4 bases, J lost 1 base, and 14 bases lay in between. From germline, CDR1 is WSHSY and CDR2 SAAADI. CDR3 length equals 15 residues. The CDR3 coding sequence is TGCGCCAGCAGTGCCTACAGTAGTCTGTCCTACGAGCAGTACTTC. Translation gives CASSAYSSLSYEQYF.

The CDR3 loop is CASTTSRGELFF. CDR3 sequence (DNA): TGTGCCAGCACCACATCCCGCGGGGAGCTGTTTTTT. This chain joins TRBV27 and TRBJ2-2, with D unresolved. Per germline, CDR1 MNHEY and CDR2 SMNVEV (reference sequence). The ends were cut back, 7 bases at V and 7 bases at J, with 10 bases in the middle. This CDR3 contains 12 residues.

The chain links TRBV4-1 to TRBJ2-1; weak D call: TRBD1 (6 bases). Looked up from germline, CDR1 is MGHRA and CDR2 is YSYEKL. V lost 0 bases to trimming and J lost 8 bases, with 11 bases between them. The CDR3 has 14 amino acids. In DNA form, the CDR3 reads TGCGCCAGCAGCCAAGAGGGGGCAGGCTATGAGCAGTTCTTC. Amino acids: CASSQEGAGYEQFF.

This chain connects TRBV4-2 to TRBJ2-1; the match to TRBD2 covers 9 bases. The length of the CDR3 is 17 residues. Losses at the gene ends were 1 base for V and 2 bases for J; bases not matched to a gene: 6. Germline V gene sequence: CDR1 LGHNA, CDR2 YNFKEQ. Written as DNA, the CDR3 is TGTGCCAGCAGCCAAGCAATGGGACTAGCTCCCTACAATGAGCAGTTCTTC. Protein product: CASSQAMGLAPYNEQFF.

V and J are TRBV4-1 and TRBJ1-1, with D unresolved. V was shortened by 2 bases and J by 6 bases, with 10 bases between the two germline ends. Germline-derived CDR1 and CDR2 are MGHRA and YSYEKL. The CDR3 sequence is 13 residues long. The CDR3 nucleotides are TGCGCCAGCAGCCAACAAGCGGTGGCTGAAGCTTTCTTT. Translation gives CASSQQAVAEAFF.

In nucleotides, the CDR3 is TGTGCCAGCAGCCAAGACGGACAGCCTAATGAAAAACTGTTTTTT. It codes for CASSQDGQPNEKLFF. The chain links TRBV4-2 to TRBJ1-4; maybe TRBD1 (6 bases). CDR3 length: 15 amino acids. The ends were cut back, 0 bases at V and 3 bases at J, with 8 bases in the middle. CDR1 and CDR2 from the germline V gene are LGHNA and YNFKEQ.

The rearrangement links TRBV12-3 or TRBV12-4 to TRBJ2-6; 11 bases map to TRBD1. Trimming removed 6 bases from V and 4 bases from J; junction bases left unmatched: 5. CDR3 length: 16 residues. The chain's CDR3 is CASSGQGARGANVLTF. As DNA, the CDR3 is TGTGCCAGCAGCGGACAGGGGGCGAGAGGGGCCAACGTCCTGACTTTC.